Following are 20 T cell receptor beta chains from one sample sequenced in a study of cytomegalovirus exposure and HLA in healthy donors. The PCR ran on 60 Vbeta and 13 Jbeta primers. The method was immunoSEQ multiplex PCR; TCRdb's version includes in-frame clones alone and lacks a portion of them. This sample has 100,000 or so clones, with more than 60% found just once. Sequenced sample: PBMCs. The receptors here all came from a woman between 40 and 55 years old in good health and CMV-seropositive.

The table lists this clone with a count of one. The genes are TRBV5-6 and TRBJ2-1; 9 bases line up with TRBD2. V lost 3 bases and J lost 8; bases outside the gene matches: 12. This CDR3 spans 16 amino acids. Germline V CDR1 and CDR2: SGHDT, YYEEEE. DNA for the CDR3: TGTGCCAGCAGCTCGCAGCCGGGACTAGCATGGCATGAGCAGTTCTTC. Residues: CASSSQPGLAWHEQFF. The whole variable domain, filled in from reference TRBV5-6 and TRBJ2-1, reads DAGVTQSPTHLIKTRGQQVTLRCSPKSGHDTVSWYQQALGQGPQFIFQYYEEEERQRGNFPDRFSGHQFPNYSSELNVNALLLGDSALYLCASSSQPGLAWHEQFFGPGTRLTVL.

J is TRBJ2-3 and V is TRBV7-5; TRBD2, the table's D call, was not compared with the DNA. TRBV7-5 is reported as a pseudogene. The CDR3 length is 17 residues. The CDR3 DNA is TGTGTCAGAAGCTTAGGCGCTAGCGGGGACAGCACAGATACGCAGTATTTT. This sequence encodes CVRSLGASGDSTDTQYF.

CDR3 sequence: CASSLKGQIYEQYF. CDR3 bases: TGCGCCAGCAGCTTGAAGGGACAAATCTACGAGCAGTACTTC. J is TRBJ2-7 and V is TRBV5-1, with D tentatively TRBD1 (6 bases). CDR1 and CDR2 (germline): SGHRS, YFSETQ. The CDR3 has 14 residues. Trimming shortened V by 1 base and J by 3 bases, and 11 bases separated the two germline ends. Full variable domain (missing parts from reference TRBV5-1 and TRBJ2-7): KAGVTQTPRYLIKTRGQQVTLSCSPISGHRSVSWYQQTPGQGLQFLFEYFSETQRNKGNFPGRFSGRQFSNSRSEMNVSTLELGDSALYLCASSLKGQIYEQYFGPGTRLTVT.

This clone was detected only a few times. The chain is built from TRBV6-1 and TRBJ1-6; D gene uncertain. The germline V gene has CDR1 MNHNS and CDR2 SASEGT. The CDR3 covers 16 residues. V was clipped by 2 bases and J by 7 bases, with 15 bases between them. The CDR3 reads CASSERPGSGNSPLHF. DNA for the CDR3: TGTGCCAGCAGTGAACGTCCGGGTTCGGGGAATTCACCCCTCCACTTT.

The J gene is TRBJ2-7, the V gene TRBV19, with D maybe TRBD2 (5 bases). The CDR3 totals 15 residues. Per the germline V gene, CDR1 is LNHDA and CDR2 is SQIVND (reference sequence). V gave up 3 bases and J gave up 1 base, with 13 bases separating them. CDR3 residues: CASSIGNRGSYEQYF. The CDR3 DNA is TGTGCCAGTAGTATCGGTAACCGGGGTTCCTACGAGCAGTACTTC.

CDR3 sequence (DNA): TGTGCCAGCTCTGCGACAGGGAGCAGTGGCTACACCTTC. It translates to CASSATGSSGYTF. The chain links TRBV18 to TRBJ1-2; TRBD1 matches 7 bases. Germline V CDR1 and CDR2: KGHSH, LQKENI. The CDR3 extends over 13 amino acids. V lost 6 bases and J lost 7; bases outside the gene matches: 8.

CDR3 protein: CASSNIQGDQPQHF. For the CDR3, the DNA is TGTGCCAGTAGTAACATACAGGGGGATCAGCCCCAGCATTTT. The rearrangement uses TRBV19 and TRBJ1-5, with TRBD1 identical over 8 bases. The CDR3 is 14 amino acids. Germline CDR1 is LNHDA and CDR2 is SQIVND (reference sequence). J gave up 5 bases and V 4 bases, and 4 bases lay outside the gene matches.

The chain has TRBV11-1 and TRBJ2-7, with TRBD2 matching 7 bases. Germline CDR1 and CDR2: SGHAT and FQDESV (reference sequence). The V gene end was trimmed by 5 bases and the J gene end by 0 bases; junction bases not matched to a gene: 4. There are 14 residues in the CDR3. The CDR3 nucleotides are TGTGCCAGCAGCATCGGGGGGAGCTCCTACGAGCAGTACTTC. It encodes CASSIGGSSYEQYF. The full variable domain, completed using reference TRBV11-1 and TRBJ2-7, is EAEVAQSPRYKITEKSQAVAFWCDPISGHATLYWYRQILGQGPELLVQFQDESVVDDSQLPKDRFSAERLKGVDSTLKIQPAELGDSAMYLCASSIGGSSYEQYFGPGTRLTVT.

The gene calls are TRBV27 and TRBJ2-5; 12 bases map to TRBD1. The CDR3 has 17 residues. CDR1 and CDR2 (germline): MNHEY, SMNVEV (reference sequence). V shed 2 bases, J shed 1 base, and the junction held 5 bases outside the gene matches. The CDR3: CASSLTTGQGAQETQYF. CDR3 nucleotide sequence: TGTGCCAGCAGTTTAACGACGGGACAGGGGGCCCAAGAGACCCAGTACTTC.

V and J are TRBV18 and TRBJ2-2; TRBD2 matches at 10 bases. Looked up from germline, CDR1 is KGHSH and CDR2 is LQKENI. CDR3 length: 16 residues. Losses at the gene ends were 0 bases for V and 4 bases for J; bases not matched to a gene: 2. CDR3 sequence (DNA): TGTGCCAGCTCACCACCCAGCGGGAGGGCCACCGGGGAGCTGTTTTTT. Protein sequence: CASSPPSGRATGELFF.

The chain has TRBV4-3 and TRBJ2-1; 13 positions agree with TRBD2. Trimming at V came to 0 bases and at J to 8 bases, leaving 7 bases not matched to a gene. Germline lookup yields CDR1 LGHNA and CDR2 YSLEER. This CDR3 has 17 amino acids. The CDR3 coding sequence is TGCGCCAGCAGCCAAGACGGACTAGCGGGGGAAGGCGATGAGCAGTTCTTC. Its protein product is CASSQDGLAGEGDEQFF.

The J gene is TRBJ1-1, the V gene TRBV7-3; TRBD1 matches at 7 bases. The CDR3 runs to 14 residues. V was pared by 1 base and J by 4 bases, with 3 bases of the junction left unmatched. The germline CDR1 and CDR2 sequences are SGHTA and FQGTGA. The CDR3 here is CASSLSPGGTEAFF. CDR3 nucleotides: TGTGCCAGCAGCTTAAGTCCAGGGGGCACTGAAGCTTTCTTT.

The chain combines TRBV28 with TRBJ2-7; TRBD1 agrees at 8 bases. Germline V gene sequence: CDR1 MDHEN, CDR2 SYDVKM. This CDR3 spans 14 amino acids. Trimming removed 4 bases from V and 4 bases from J; junction bases left unmatched: 6. Here the CDR3 reads CASSSPGQVYEQYF. As DNA, the CDR3 is TGTGCCAGCAGTTCACCGGGACAGGTATACGAGCAGTACTTC.

The V gene is TRBV6-5, the J gene TRBJ1-5; D remains ambiguous. In germline, CDR1 is MNHEY, CDR2 SVGAGI. Trimming stripped 4 bases from V and 0 bases from J, with 4 bases between. The CDR3 spans 13 residues. The CDR3 DNA sequence: TGTGCCAGCAGTTCTCGTAGCAATCAGCCCCAGCATTTT. Translation gives CASSSRSNQPQHF.

The chain carries TRBV13 and TRBJ2-5; TRBD1 might be the D (5 bases). V was clipped by 2 bases and J by 5 bases, with 9 bases between them. This CDR3 is built from 13 residues. The germline gives CDR1 PRHDT, CDR2 FYEKMQ (reference sequence). The CDR3 reads CASSLSAGETQYF. The CDR3 DNA follows: TGTGCCAGCAGCTTATCGGCAGGGGAGACCCAGTACTTC.

The chain employs TRBV5-1 and TRBJ1-2; possible D gene TRBD1, 5 bases. V was cut by 2 bases and J by 2 bases, with 13 bases left in between. CDR1 is SGHRS and CDR2 is YFSETQ in the germline V gene. The CDR3 length is 15 residues. CDR3 DNA: TGCGCCAGCAGCTTCGGAACGACAGCGAACTATGGCTACACCTTC. Translation gives CASSFGTTANYGYTF.

J is TRBJ2-2 and V is TRBV6-5, with D hard to call. CDR1 is MNHEY, CDR2 SVGAGI, per germline. Trimming stripped 4 bases from V and 2 bases from J, with 5 bases between. This CDR3 spans 13 amino acids. The CDR3 DNA follows: TGTGCCAGCAGTTTTATTAACACCGGGGAGCTGTTTTTT. Protein sequence: CASSFINTGELFF.

The J gene is TRBJ1-4, the V gene TRBV28, with D unresolved. V was clipped by 4 bases and J by 8 bases, with 14 bases between them. This CDR3 has 14 residues. Germline CDR1 and CDR2: MDHEN and SYDVKM. The CDR3 DNA reads as TGTGCCAGCAGTTCAGCCACCCCTAGGGAAAAACTGTTTTTT. This gives the protein CASSSATPREKLFF.

V is TRBV4-1 and J is TRBJ2-2; weak D call: TRBD2 (5 bases). Germline V gene data show CDR1 as MGHRA and CDR2 as YSYEKL. This CDR3 contains 13 residues. With 4 bases removed from V and 3 bases from J, the gap between germline ends came to 6 bases. The CDR3 spells CASSPGYTGELFF. DNA for the CDR3: TGCGCCAGCAGCCCGGGGTACACCGGGGAGCTGTTTTTT.

The genes are TRBV5-1 and TRBJ2-1; 11 bases fit TRBD1. Germline CDR1 and CDR2: SGHRS and YFSETQ. With 4 bases clipped from V and 8 bases from J, the junction kept 11 bases outside the gene matches. The CDR3 is made up of 16 amino acids. The CDR3 here is CASSRGQGDFGDEQFF. The CDR3 DNA reads as TGCGCCAGCAGCCGGGGACAGGGGGACTTTGGCGATGAGCAGTTCTTC.